This paragraph covers one T cell receptor beta chain sequence. Its cognate antigen is unknown. This specimen belongs to a study of Tregs in tolerant kidney transplant recipients. Whole-study findings and limits: Findings come from small patient numbers and require larger validation.

The germline V gene has CDR1 SGHRS and CDR2 YFSETQ. The CDR3 runs to 16 residues. V was cut by 1 base and J by 4 bases, with 15 bases left in between. Clones were sequenced by immunoSEQ multiplex PCR, and TCRdb holds only the in-frame ones, with some missing. The profile shows about 64,000 clones, about 89% of them singletons. Recipients received nonmyeloablative bone marrow transplants from related graft donors, with transient mixed chimerism. CD4+CD25+CD127- Tregs, CD4+CD25- non-Tregs, CD4 and CD8 cells were sorted. The receptor was isolated from a human patient who received a combined kidney and bone marrow transplant. Some T cells may be graft donor cells. This sequence joins TRBV5-1 and TRBJ1-3; tentatively, D is TRBD1 (5 bases). This sample comprised CD4+ T cells from blood (PBMCs), obtained 6 months after the transplant. The CDR3 bases are TGCGCCAGCAGCTTGTGGGGGGGGGACCGCGGAAACACCATATATTTT. Its protein is CASSLWGGDRGNTIYF.